The sequence of this T cell receptor (beta chain) was determined in a study of blood T cell repertoires in COVID-19. Across the whole study: Samples came from the United States, Italy and Spain, spanning acute and convalescent COVID-19. Sample material is recorded as cDNA or gDNA derived from T cells, B-cell-depleted T cells, or PBMCs.

Seattle patient enrollment occurred during active infection, with longitudinal follow-up thereafter. This clone was seen only once. In germline, CDR1 is MDHEN, CDR2 SYDVKM. Trimming cost V 5 bases and J 1 base, with 11 bases left between them. The CDR3 sequence is 14 residues long. In the authors' workflow: From reference gene primer amplification, estimates of nucleated cell counts were derived. Assay used: immunoSEQ multiplex PCR; TCRdb lists only in-frame clones, some missing. That table supplies the V and J calls and clone size; D and trimming were determined from the DNA. The table includes 100,000 to 150,000 clones, around 80% detected once.

The sequence came from a man aged 30-40 years with COVID-19, enrolled during active disease. The rearrangement links TRBV28 to TRBJ2-5; a weak D match, TRBD1 (5 bases). Sequencing was done on a sample of peripheral blood. The CDR3 DNA sequence: TGTGCCAGCAGTCCGTACAGGTTCCAAGAGACCCAGTACTTC. It yields the protein CASSPYRFQETQYF. The full variable domain, rest sourced from reference TRBV28 and TRBJ2-5, is DVKVTQSSRYLVKRTGEKVFLECVQDMDHENMFWYRQDPGLGLRLIYFSYDVKMKEKGDIPEGYSVSREKKERFSLILESASTNQTSMYLCASSPYRFQETQYFGPGTRLLVL.